Each of the 9 T cell receptor beta chains below was sequenced from the same sample in a study of blood T cell repertoires in COVID-19. Sequenced by immunoSEQ multiplex PCR; TCRdb stores in-frame clones only, minus some. The sample gives around 100,000 clones, about 89% of which show up once; roughly 17% is in the top ten. Sequencing was done on a sample of peripheral blood. These receptors originate from a man aged 50 or older with acute or convalescent COVID-19.

This rearrangement joins TRBV2 to TRBJ2-5; maybe TRBD1 (6 bases). V dropped 3 bases and J dropped 10 bases, with 15 bases sitting between them. The CDR3 sequence is 13 residues long. From germline, CDR1 is SNHLY and CDR2 FYNNEI. The CDR3 sequence is CASSDSRAGDQYF. The CDR3 DNA follows: TGTGCCAGCAGTGACTCCCGGGCAGGGGACCAGTACTTC.

The V call is TRBV24-1, the J call TRBJ1-5; no reliable D call. The CDR3 totals 12 residues. Per germline, CDR1 KGHDR and CDR2 SFDVKD. Trimming pared 7 bases from V and 9 bases from J, leaving 12 bases between. CDR3 sequence: CATSDSTGPQHF. The CDR3 DNA sequence: TGTGCCACCAGCGACTCAACGGGGCCCCAGCATTTT.

The V and J genes are TRBV19 and TRBJ2-3; 9 bases fit TRBD2. With 10 bases clipped from V and 1 base from J, the junction kept 12 bases outside the gene matches. The CDR3 has 16 residues. Germline-derived CDR1 and CDR2 are LNHDA and SQIVND (reference sequence). CDR3 sequence reads: CATTGIAGVRTDTQYF. The CDR3 region has the DNA TGTGCCACGACTGGGATAGCGGGGGTCCGCACAGATACGCAGTATTTT.

V is TRBV18 and J is TRBJ1-2, with D tentatively TRBD1 (5 bases). CDR1 is KGHSH and CDR2 is LQKENI in the germline V gene. Trimming shortened V by 6 bases and J by 1 base, and 15 bases separated the two germline ends. The CDR3 runs 15 residues. Written as DNA, the CDR3 is TGTGCCAGCTCCCCGTCGCGCGGGGGTAACTATGGCTACACCTTC. Translated: CASSPSRGGNYGYTF.

The gene calls are TRBV28 and TRBJ1-2; a weak D match, TRBD1 (5 bases). Per germline, CDR1 MDHEN and CDR2 SYDVKM. CDR3 length: 11 residues. Between the trimmed V and J ends, which lost 7 bases and 9 bases, there was a span of 12 bases. CDR3 sequence: CASTGFRSYTF. The CDR3 bases are TGTGCCAGCACAGGGTTTCGGAGCTACACCTTC.

Only a few counts were recorded for this clone. The V call is TRBV11-2, the J call TRBJ1-3; D unresolved. The CDR3 sequence is 13 residues long. V was shortened by 8 bases and J by 4 bases, with 12 bases between the two germline ends. Germline V lookup: CDR1 SGHAT, CDR2 FQNNGV. CDR3 in amino acids: CASDPGYGNTIYF. Here the CDR3 DNA reads TGTGCCAGCGATCCGGGATACGGAAACACCATATATTTT.

In its sample, this clone was seen once. The chain recombines TRBV5-6 with TRBJ2-7; D perhaps matches TRBD1 (5 bases). V gave up 4 bases and J gave up 7 bases, with 21 bases separating them. The CDR3 has 15 residues. CDR1 and CDR2 from the germline V gene are SGHDT and YYEEEE. In DNA, the CDR3 is TGTGCCAGCAGCCCAACTGGAGCGCAGGGATGGGAGCAGTACTTC. It codes for CASSPTGAQGWEQYF. Filled out from reference TRBV5-6 and TRBJ2-7, the complete variable domain reads DAGVTQSPTHLIKTRGQQVTLRCSPKSGHDTVSWYQQALGQGPQFIFQYYEEEERQRGNFPDRFSGHQFPNYSSELNVNALLLGDSALYLCASSPTGAQGWEQYFGPGTRLTVT.

This chain joins TRBV7-9 and TRBJ1-5; a possible D gene is TRBD1 (6 bases). The CDR3 has 15 residues. Germline loops: CDR1 SEHNR, CDR2 FQNEAQ (reference sequence). V was trimmed by 5 bases and J by 3 bases, leaving 14 bases between them. The CDR3 region is CASSPTGSANQPQHF. As DNA, the CDR3 is TGTGCCAGCAGCCCGACAGGTTCTGCCAATCAGCCCCAGCATTTT.

This chain uses TRBV18 with TRBJ1-6; 10 bases align to TRBD1. The CDR3 extends over 14 amino acids. V lost 8 bases to trimming and J lost 10 bases; unmatched junction nucleotides: 8. Per germline, CDR1 KGHSH and CDR2 LQKENI. The chain's CDR3 is CASTRDRGGSPLHF. The CDR3 DNA sequence: TGTGCCAGCACAAGGGACAGGGGTGGGTCACCCCTCCACTTT.